This TCR beta chain was identified during a study of vaccination and CD4 T cells after COVID-19 (dated by TCRdb to 2021 to 2024). Notes on the research overall: Every convalescent patient had a positive nasal swab PCR test for SARS-CoV-2, with mild disease in nine or ten patients and severe disease in one. Culture stimuli were overlapping spike peptide pools from SARS-CoV-2 and from the common cold coronaviruses HCoV-NL63, HCoV-OC43 and HCoV-229E. Post-vaccine blood samples were collected a median of 72 days after the second vaccine dose, ranging from about 13 to 250 days. In control cultures, a CEFX viral epitope pool was used as positive control, an HIV-1 Nef peptide pool was used as negative control, or no peptide was added. Post-COVID blood samples from convalescent patients were collected a median of around 100 days after diagnosis, with a range of 35 to 161 days. Two doses of either the Pfizer-BioNTech BNT162b2 vaccine (n=8) or the Moderna mRNA-1273 vaccine (n=2) were administered to participants. In the convalescent cohort there were six males and four females, among whom were two Hispanic individuals, seven Caucasians, two Asians and one multiracial person. In 10 COVID-19 convalescent patients and 4 infection-naive healthy vaccine recipients, the spike-specific CD4+ TCR repertoire before mRNA vaccination was compared with the repertoire after mRNA vaccination.

This sample's treatment or condition label indicates: roughly 10-day PBMC culture with coronavirus spike peptide pools or control peptides (ViraFEST assay). To expand antigen-specific T cells with peptide pools and then pick out the expanded clonotypes through TCR sequencing, the study relied on the ViraFEST assay. The convalescent patients' positive SARS-CoV-2 PCR tests fell between March and December 2020, which was before the Alpha, Beta and Delta variants emerged in the United States. PBMCs were cultured at approximately 2 million per well in IMDM supplemented with approximately 5% human AB serum and approximately 10 IU/ml IL-2, with 10 ug/ml peptide pools added. On days 3 and 7, half of the culture medium was replaced with fresh IL-2-containing medium. CD4+ T cells were isolated after less than twelve days of culture through negative selection using the EasySep CD4+ T cell isolation kit. PBMCs were separated from whole blood using Ficoll-Paque Plus gradient centrifugation and then either used fresh or cryopreserved at -140C. In general, triplicate wells were set up for every culture condition.

Study-wide findings and limitations: In convalescent patients, a median approximately 83% of post-vaccine SARS-CoV-2-reactive clones were detected only after vaccination, and vaccine-specific priming was suggested by this finding. Of the vaccine-specific clones found in convalescent patients, nearly all (304 of 307) were mono-reactive for SARS-CoV-2 spike instead of being cross-reactive with common cold coronaviruses. The number of convalescent patients in the study was relatively small, and the study did not examine early timepoints following natural infection. The median number of SARS-CoV-2-reactive clonotypes rose from 20 to 25 after infection to some 40 after vaccination, but the change was not significant.

In the case of this clonotype: It lacks a known antigen. It has no much larger one-base neighbor in the sample; base qualities were not kept.

Library preparation was by PCR. DNA from cultured CD4+ T cells was subjected to TCR sequencing with the Oncomine TCR Beta short-read assay at the Johns Hopkins FTIC core. The QIAamp micro DNA kit was used to extract genomic DNA from the cultured CD4+ T cells. Oncomine TCR Beta libraries made from cultured CD4+ T cells were pooled using unique dual indexes and sequenced on an Illumina iSeq 100. The original pipeline was this. Non-productive sequences were filtered out, and CDR3s that did not start with C, did not end with F or W, or were shorter than 7 amino acids were discarded. Antigen-specific clonotypes were identified using the MANAFEST web application through comparison of peptide-stimulated wells with reference and other culture wells. An FDR below 0.05, an odds ratio above 5, and a productive frequency above 0.1% in at least two of three replicate wells were required for clones to be considered positive. A clonotype counted as cross-reactive if it showed significant expansion both in the SARS-CoV-2 spike wells and in at least one common cold coronavirus spike condition. Levenshtein distances (stringdist) and unrooted phylogenetic trees (ape) in R version 3.6.1 were used to assess CDR3 homology. Using fastp trimming at Q25 and MiXCR clonotype assembly, TCRdb reanalyzed the public sequencing data and kept in-frame beta chains. Merged by CDR3 protein, the rows form single entries marked with the most common genes and DNA. The V and J calls come from TCRdb's annotation, not from the publication. The sample table shows 20,000 or so distinct CDR3 sequences, and around 44% are seen once. The ten largest clones take up 20% to 30% of the sample.

Trimming takes 5 bases from V and 12 bases from J, and the germline ends sit 11 bases apart. The cysteine opens and the phenylalanine closes a CDR3 of 11 amino acids. CDR3 DNA only is kept here, 33 bases in frame from base 1. For CDR1 and CDR2, the germline V gene (reference sequence) lists SEHNR and FQNEAQ. This material consisted of CD4+ T cells from blood, cultured in vitro, taken before SARS-CoV-2 vaccination. The receptor chain draws on TRBV7-9 and TRBJ1-5; the D gene is unclear. The clonotype comes from a human donor who had recovered from COVID-19. The CDR3 loop reads CASSAEGGQHF. The DNA reads as follows: TGTGCCAGCAGCGCAGAGGGTGGCCAGCATTTT.